Following are 32 T cell receptor beta chains from one sample sequenced in a study of metastatic and nonmetastatic thyroid tumors. TCRdb re-called the PCR reads with MiXCR. The sample carries about 23,000 clones, more than 20% recorded once. Each patient went into thyroid surgery without having received any treatment. The sequenced material came from tumor tissue. These receptor sequences come from a male donor with papillary thyroid cancer or a benign thyroid nodule (not recorded which). Some clones in this sample may be carry-over from other donors' samples.

This clone was seen only a few times. The chain uses TRBV28 and TRBJ1-6, with a weak D call TRBD1 (5 bases). The V end was cut by 5 bases, the J end by 9 bases, with 17 bases between. In germline, CDR1 is MDHEN, CDR2 SYDVKM. This CDR3 has 15 amino acids. The CDR3 loop reads CASSGSGTFSSPLHF. The DNA for the CDR3 is TGTGCCAGCAGTGGCTCCGGGACGTTTAGTTCACCCCTCCACTTT.

The chain employs TRBV6-1 and TRBJ2-7, with a possible D match to TRBD2 (6 bases). Germline values: CDR1 MNHNS, CDR2 SASEGT. The CDR3 runs 14 residues. V was cut by 3 bases and J by 1 base, with 10 bases left in between. The CDR3 is CASSDGGMSYEQYF. The CDR3 nucleotides are TGTGCCAGCAGTGATGGCGGGATGTCCTACGAGCAGTACTTC.

Of note for this clone: Germline and junction disagree at one end, which may indicate a read error. The chain links TRBV6-2 or TRBV6-3 to TRBJ1-5; 7 bases map to TRBD1. There are 13 residues in the CDR3. Germline CDR1 reads MNHEY; CDR2 reads SVGEGT. Written as DNA, the CDR3 is TGTGCCACCCAGGGGGGGCGCAAACAGCACCAGCATTTT. Translation gives CATQGGRKQHQHF.

As concerns this clone: A much larger clone is a single base away; this may be a read error. This chain uses TRBV27 with TRBJ2-5; possibly TRBD2 for D (5 bases). The CDR3 contains 14 residues. Trimming removed 6 bases from V and 5 bases from J, with 16 bases in between. Germline V lookup: CDR1 MNHEY, CDR2 SMNVEV (reference sequence). CDR3 sequence: CASRGSSADETQYF. CDR3 bases: TGTGCCAGCAGGGGGAGTAGCGCGGACGAGACCCAGTACTTC.

The chain has TRBV20-1 and TRBJ2-1; 7 bases fit TRBD2. The trim removed 8 bases at V and 8 bases at J, leaving 6 bases unmatched. The CDR3 has 11 residues. CDR1 is DFQATT and CDR2 is SNEGSKA in the germline V gene (reference sequence). Here the CDR3 DNA reads TGCAGTAGTACTAGCGTGTATGAGCAGTTCTTC. Protein: CSSTSVYEQFF.

In its sample, this clone was seen a few times. Just one base apart from a much larger clone, this may be a read error. The chain combines TRBV6-2 or TRBV6-3 with TRBJ2-1; D gene ambiguous. Germline lookup yields CDR1 MNHEY and CDR2 SVGEGT. V dropped 2 bases and J dropped 9 bases, with 8 bases sitting between them. There are 12 residues in the CDR3. CDR3 in amino acids: CASSYQQVEQFF. Here the CDR3 DNA reads TGTGCCAGCAGTTACCAGCAGGTTGAGCAGTTCTTC.

Note on this clone: This clone may be a read error of a much larger clone one base away. The V and J genes are TRBV5-1 and TRBJ1-5, with unresolved D. V shed 7 bases and J shed 4 bases, with 12 bases lying between them. The CDR3 is made up of 13 amino acids. Per germline, CDR1 SGHRS and CDR2 YFSETQ. The CDR3, as DNA: TGCGCCAGCCGGTTGGAACCAAATCAGCCCCAGCATTTT. Its translation: CASRLEPNQPQHF. Using reference TRBV5-1 and TRBJ1-5 for the parts outside the CDR3, the full variable domain is KAGVTQTPRYLIKTRGQQVTLSCSPISGHRSVSWYQQTPGQGLQFLFEYFSETQRNKGNFPGRFSGRQFSNSRSEMNVSTLELGDSALYLCASRLEPNQPQHFGDGTRLSIL.

This clone was counted ten times or more. The genes are TRBV20-1 and TRBJ2-5; D is unclear. V was trimmed by 7 bases and J by 1 base, leaving 7 bases between them. CDR3 length equals 11 residues. In germline, CDR1 is DFQATT, CDR2 SNEGSKA (reference sequence). The CDR3 nucleotides are TGCAGTGGGCTTTCCCAAGAGACCCAGTACTTC. It encodes CSGLSQETQYF.

The sample holds many counts of this clone. The V and J genes are TRBV18 and TRBJ1-3; TRBD1 matches at 12 bases. There are 16 residues in the CDR3. With 3 bases clipped from V and 2 bases from J, the junction kept 2 bases outside the gene matches. The germline gives CDR1 KGHSH, CDR2 LQKENI. CDR3 nucleotides: TGTGCCAGCTCACCGGGACAGGGGGCAACTGGAAACACCATATATTTT. This codes for CASSPGQGATGNTIYF.

Ten or more counts support this clone. The chain joins TRBV29-1 to TRBJ2-1, with 7 bases matching TRBD1. This CDR3 is 15 amino acids long. CDR1 SQVTM and CDR2 ANQGSEA come from the germline V gene. Unmatched junction bases numbered 6, after V lost 4 bases and J lost 0 bases. CDR3 nucleotides: TGCAGCGTTGTCCCAGGGGGTCACTCCTACAATGAGCAGTTCTTC. Its translation: CSVVPGGHSYNEQFF.

The CDR3 region is CASSHGSIGIYEQYF. The CDR3 DNA sequence: TGCGCCAGCAGCCATGGTTCTATCGGGATCTACGAGCAGTACTTC. The chain is built from TRBV5-1 and TRBJ2-7; D is possibly TRBD2 (5 bases). With 4 bases removed from V and 3 bases from J, the gap between germline ends came to 17 bases. The CDR3 contains 15 residues. The germline gives CDR1 SGHRS, CDR2 YFSETQ.

CDR3 region: CASSTRKLAGVAGELFF. CDR3 coding DNA: TGTGCCAGCAGCACACGTAAACTAGCGGGAGTAGCCGGGGAGCTGTTTTTT. The chain links TRBV13 to TRBJ2-2; 11 bases are a match to TRBD2. This CDR3 contains 17 residues. Germline loops: CDR1 PRHDT, CDR2 FYEKMQ (reference sequence). Unmatched junction bases numbered 11, after V lost 5 bases and J lost 6 bases.

In this sample, this clone turned up many times. The rearrangement uses TRBV4-2 and TRBJ1-1; TRBD1 agrees at 8 bases. This CDR3 spans 15 amino acids. Germline trimming cut 0 bases from V and 6 bases from J; bases unmatched to any gene: 6. The germline gives CDR1 LGHNA, CDR2 YNFKEQ. The CDR3 DNA follows: TGTGCCAGCAGCCAAGACCGTCAGGGGGCCGCTGAAGCTTTCTTT. As protein: CASSQDRQGAAEAFF.

This clone was recorded many times. The chain has TRBV5-1 and TRBJ2-5; 13 bases align to TRBD2. The CDR3 length is 16 residues. Germline loops: CDR1 SGHRS, CDR2 YFSETQ. Unmatched junction bases numbered 9, after V lost 4 bases and J lost 6 bases. CDR3 sequence reads: CASSLGLAGAIQTQYF. The DNA for the CDR3 is TGCGCCAGCAGCCTCGGACTAGCGGGAGCGATTCAGACCCAGTACTTC. Supplemented by reference TRBV5-1 and TRBJ2-5, the full variable domain reads KAGVTQTPRYLIKTRGQQVTLSCSPISGHRSVSWYQQTPGQGLQFLFEYFSETQRNKGNFPGRFSGRQFSNSRSEMNVSTLELGDSALYLCASSLGLAGAIQTQYFGPGTRLLVL.

This clone turned up a few times. A much larger clone sits a single nucleotide away, making a read error possible. This sequence joins TRBV7-2 and TRBJ1-1, with unresolved D. The V and J ends lost 5 bases and 7 bases respectively, with 11 bases between them. This CDR3 contains 12 residues. Per germline, CDR1 SGHTA and CDR2 FQGNSA. DNA for the CDR3: TGTGCCAGCAGCACTTGGTACAGTGAAGCTTTCTTT. It translates to CASSTWYSEAFF.

This clone occurred many times. The chain joins TRBV5-4 to TRBJ1-2; D is uncertain. Germline CDR1 and CDR2: SGHNT and YYREEE (reference sequence). CDR3 size: 16 residues. Trimming took 3 bases from V and 2 from J, leaving 17 bases between them. CDR3 loop: CASSSRSDESNYGYTF. CDR3 nucleotides: TGTGCCAGCAGCTCTCGAAGCGACGAATCAAACTATGGCTACACCTTC.

In its sample, this clone was seen once. This clone may be a read error of a much larger clone one base away. Other DNA sequences in this sample translate to the same CDR3. The chain carries TRBV5-4 and TRBJ1-2; no firm D call. The ends were cut back, 4 bases at V and 4 bases at J, with 11 bases in the middle. The CDR3 consists of 13 residues. Per germline, CDR1 SGHNT and CDR2 YYREEE (reference sequence). The CDR3 bases are TGTGCCAGCAGCCCTGCAGGTGGCTATGGCTACACCTTC. This encodes CASSPAGGYGYTF.

There are a few counts of this clone. A much larger clone is a single base away; this may be a read error. J is TRBJ2-5 and V is TRBV18, with TRBD2 matching over 10 bases. This CDR3 is 17 amino acids long. Germline-derived CDR1 and CDR2 are KGHSH and LQKENI. The CDR3 region has the DNA TGTGCCAACTCACCACCTACGGAGCGGGAGGGGAAAGAGACCCAGTACTTC. It yields the protein CANSPPTEREGKETQYF.

This clone was counted ten times or more. This chain connects TRBV7-2 to TRBJ1-5, with D possibly matching TRBD1 (6 bases). V lost 2 bases, J lost 1 base, and 12 bases lay in between. The CDR3 contains 16 residues. The germline V gene has CDR1 SGHTA and CDR2 FQGNSA. The CDR3 loop reads CASSLFAGASNQPQHF. The CDR3 nucleotides are TGTGCCAGCAGCTTATTTGCGGGGGCCAGCAATCAGCCCCAGCATTTT.

Concerning this clone: Mismatch with germline at one junction end may stem from a read error. The V gene is TRBV10-2, the J gene TRBJ2-6; tentatively, D is TRBD1 (5 bases). The germline V gene encodes CDR1 WSHSY and CDR2 SAAADI. The CDR3 spans 16 residues. CDR3: CARGSQEDSGANVLTF. DNA of the CDR3: TGCGCCAGGGGGTCCCAGGAAGACTCTGGGGCCAACGTCCTGACTTTT.

This clone was observed at least ten times. V and J are TRBV4-1 and TRBJ1-1; no definite D call. Germline loops: CDR1 MGHRA, CDR2 YSYEKL. V gave up 2 bases and J gave up 7 bases, with 8 bases separating them. CDR3 size: 12 residues. Here the CDR3 reads CASSQTEGEAFF. Written as DNA, the CDR3 is TGCGCCAGCAGCCAAACAGAAGGTGAAGCTTTCTTT.

Ten or more counts support this clone. This chain joins TRBV11-2 and TRBJ2-7; no firm D call. The CDR3 has 15 residues. The V end was cut by 3 bases, the J end by 0 bases, with 12 bases between. Germline-derived CDR1 and CDR2 are SGHAT and FQNNGV. The CDR3 is CASSFAYQSSYEQYF. CDR3 nucleotide sequence: TGTGCCAGCAGCTTCGCTTACCAAAGCTCCTACGAGCAGTACTTC.

This clone showed up many times. The chain employs TRBV24-1 and TRBJ2-5; weak D call: TRBD2 (7 bases). This CDR3 region has 15 residues. With 1 base removed from V and 4 bases from J, the gap between germline ends came to 12 bases. Germline V lookup: CDR1 KGHDR, CDR2 SFDVKD. The CDR3 DNA reads as TGTGCCACCAGTGATTTTAGGGGGGGGGCAGAGACCCAGTACTTC. It encodes CATSDFRGGAETQYF.

This clone has just a few counts. Being one base from a much bigger clone, this may be a read error. V is TRBV20-1 and J is TRBJ1-4; D ambiguous. The CDR3 contains 14 residues. CDR1 is DFQATT and CDR2 is SNEGSKA in the germline V gene (reference sequence). V was pared by 1 base and J by 4 bases, with 10 bases between. The CDR3 sequence is CSARVVTHNEKLFF. DNA of the CDR3: TGCAGTGCTAGAGTCGTGACACATAATGAAAAACTGTTTTTT.

This clone was seen repeatedly, ten times or more. The sample has other DNA sequences that encode this CDR3 too. The chain is built from TRBV12-3 or TRBV12-4 and TRBJ1-1; D might be TRBD1 (6 bases). V lost 6 bases and J lost 2, with 13 bases in between. This CDR3 has 14 amino acids. CDR3 coding DNA: TGTGCCAGCAGCCTAGGGGGGGGCAACACTGAAGCTTTCTTT. Translated, it gives CASSLGGGNTEAFF.

This clone was detected many times. J is TRBJ1-2 and V is TRBV4-1; D gene unclear. The germline V and J ends were trimmed by 0 bases and 8 bases, with 13 bases remaining between them. This CDR3 spans 14 amino acids. Germline lookup yields CDR1 MGHRA and CDR2 YSYEKL. The CDR3 DNA reads TGCGCCAGCAGCCAAGACTCGAGTTGGGAAGGCTACACCTTC. It encodes CASSQDSSWEGYTF.

The rearrangement links TRBV9 to TRBJ1-2; D is possibly TRBD1 (6 bases). The V end lost 4 bases, the J end lost 7 bases, and 17 bases lay between the germline ends. The CDR3 runs to 14 residues. The germline V gene encodes CDR1 SGDLS and CDR2 YYNGEE. The CDR3 spells CASSPGAGAGGYTF. The CDR3 coding sequence is TGTGCCAGCAGCCCCGGGGCGGGGGCAGGTGGCTACACCTTC.

The table lists this clone with a few counts. The rearrangement links TRBV28 to TRBJ2-7; a weak D match, TRBD2 (6 bases). Between the trimmed V and J ends, which lost 1 base and 7 bases, there was a span of 14 bases. Germline-derived CDR1 and CDR2 are MDHEN and SYDVKM. There are 14 residues in the CDR3. The CDR3 bases are TGTGCCAGCAGTTTATCCGCGGGATCGCGAGAGCAGTACTTC. Its translation: CASSLSAGSREQYF.

Ten or more counts support this clone. The chain has TRBV6-1 and TRBJ2-3; a possible D gene is TRBD2 (7 bases). Trimming took off 6 bases at V and 8 bases at J, with 15 bases between the two ends. Germline CDR1 MNHNS, CDR2 SASEGT. This CDR3 is 13 amino acids long. CDR3 region: CASSRGAEGTQYF. The CDR3 DNA sequence: TGTGCCAGCAGCCGGGGGGCCGAAGGTACGCAGTATTTT.

This chain links TRBV6-1 with TRBJ1-3, with D maybe TRBD1 (6 bases). The CDR3 sequence is 15 residues long. CDR1 and CDR2 (germline): MNHNS, SASEGT. V lost 6 bases and J 0 bases, leaving 12 bases between the germline ends. The CDR3 spells CASSPGVYSGNTIYF. The CDR3 DNA sequence: TGTGCCAGCAGCCCAGGGGTCTACTCTGGAAACACCATATATTTT.

In its sample, this clone is medium-sized. The V call is TRBV27, the J call TRBJ2-7; 12 nucleotides agree with TRBD2. Germline assignment: CDR1 MNHEY and CDR2 SMNVEV (reference sequence). This CDR3 is built from 17 residues. Losses at the gene ends were 4 bases for V and 2 bases for J; bases not matched to a gene: 9. This CDR3 is CASSSTSGRGRAYEQYF. The CDR3 nucleotides are TGTGCCAGCAGTTCGACTAGCGGGAGAGGAAGGGCCTACGAGCAGTACTTC.

Concerning this clone: The CDR3 does not end in the conserved phenylalanine or tryptophan, so this is likely a read error. The chain recombines TRBV4-1 with TRBJ1-6; D not resolved. CDR1 is MGHRA, CDR2 YSYEKL, per germline. V lost 4 bases and J 11 bases, leaving 15 bases between the germline ends. This CDR3 region has 14 residues. The CDR3 region has the DNA TGCGCCAGCAGCCCGCCCGAGTCCGGTGCACCCCTCCACTTA. It specifies CASSPPESGAPLHL.